This TCR beta chain is from a study of T cell responses to AZD1222 COVID-19 vaccine. Study in general: Second doses that came at about 4 or about 12 weeks were put together. The study, taken as a whole, reports: At baseline, seropositivity was found in only 5 to 7 AZD1222 recipients. As reported, nearly half of all spike-specific TCRs target variant regions that are unmutated. Among the donors, most were white British and more were female, and clonal diversity was possibly underestimated.

Some clones are missing from TCRdb's copy, which holds only in-frame ones; the method was immunoSEQ multiplex PCR. The sample has around 250,000 clones; roughly 93% are singletons. Germline CDR1 is KGHSH and CDR2 is LQKENI. CDR3 length equals 13 residues. Trimming stripped 0 bases from V and 10 bases from J, with 9 bases between. This clone has only a few counts. Its specificity is not known. The clonotype was recovered from an adult in good health. The V call is TRBV18, the J call TRBJ1-4; D is possibly TRBD1 (6 bases). The material sequenced was peripheral blood, taken on day 0 of AZD1222 vaccination. CDR3 bases: TGTGCCAGCTCACCACCTATAGGGGGAAAACTGTTTTTT. Translation: CASSPPIGGKLFF.